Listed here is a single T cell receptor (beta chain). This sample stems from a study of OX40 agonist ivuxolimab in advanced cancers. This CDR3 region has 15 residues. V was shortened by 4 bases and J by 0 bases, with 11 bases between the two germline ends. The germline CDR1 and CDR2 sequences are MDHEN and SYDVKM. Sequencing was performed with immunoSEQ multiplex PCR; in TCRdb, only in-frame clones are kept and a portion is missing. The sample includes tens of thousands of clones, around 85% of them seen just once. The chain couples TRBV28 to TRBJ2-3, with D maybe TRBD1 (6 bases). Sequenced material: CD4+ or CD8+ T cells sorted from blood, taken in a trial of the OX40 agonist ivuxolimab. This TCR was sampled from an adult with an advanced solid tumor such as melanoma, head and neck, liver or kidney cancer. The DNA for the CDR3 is TGTGCCAGCAGTTCGACAGGAGCCAGCACAGATACGCAGTATTTT. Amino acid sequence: CASSSTGASTDTQYF.